A single sample gave rise to the 5 T cell receptor beta chains below, sequenced in a study of T cells after yellow fever vaccination (dated by TCRdb to the late 2010s). The library was built by means of 5' RACE. Sequenced using an Illumina NovaSeq 6000. TCRdb reprocessing: public reads trimmed at Q25 with fastp, clones called with MiXCR, in-frame beta chains kept. Every distinct CDR3 protein forms one entry, paired with its most common genes and DNA. The sample table shows about 340,000 distinct CDR3 sequences, and roughly 4.3% are seen once. The ten largest clones represent approximately 24% of the sample. Sample treatment or condition, as interpreted from the label and publication: live attenuated yellow fever vaccine strain. This specimen was PBMCs, taken 5 days after the yellow fever booster vaccination. These receptors were taken from a man between 18 and 29 years old who received the YFV17D yellow fever vaccine.

This clonotype turned up a few times. The chain employs TRBV5-1 and TRBJ2-7; TRBD1 might be the D (5 bases). Trimming pared 4 bases from V and 2 bases from J, leaving 16 bases between. Germline V gene sequence: CDR1 SGHRS, CDR2 YFSETQ. The length of the CDR3 is 15 residues. CDR3 sequence reads: CASSEGHGRAYEQYV. The CDR3, as DNA: TGCGCCAGCAGCGAAGGCCACGGCAGGGCCTACGAGCAGTACGTC.

This clonotype counts as medium-sized (0.01 to 0.1%). The chain carries TRBV20-1 and TRBJ1-2, with D possibly matching TRBD1 (5 bases). This CDR3 has 11 residues. The ends were cut back, 5 bases at V and 4 bases at J, with 8 bases in the middle. From germline, CDR1 is DFQATT and CDR2 SNEGSKA (reference sequence). CDR3: CSADDSYGYTF. DNA of the CDR3: TGCAGTGCTGACGACAGCTATGGCTACACCTTC.

This sequence joins TRBV5-1 and TRBJ2-1, with D maybe TRBD1 (7 bases). CDR3 length: 13 residues. CDR1 is SGHRS and CDR2 is YFSETQ in the germline V gene. V gave up 2 bases and J gave up 9 bases, with 12 bases separating them. CDR3: CASSFNRGGEQFF. CDR3 in DNA: TGCGCCAGCAGCTTTAACAGGGGAGGTGAGCAGTTCTTC.

This clonotype showed up many times. This rearrangement joins TRBV30 to TRBJ2-7; D is perhaps TRBD1 or TRBD2 (5 bases each). Germline-derived CDR1 and CDR2 are GTSNPN and SVGIG (reference sequence). CDR3 size: 14 residues. V gave up 4 bases and J gave up 6 bases, with 19 bases separating them. CDR3 in DNA: TGTGCCTGGATCTACGGTGGGGGAACGGGCGAGCAGTACTTC. Its protein product is CAWIYGGGTGEQYF.

V usage is TRBV3-1 and J usage is TRBJ2-7; D is possibly TRBD2 (5 bases). Trimming stripped 1 base from V and 3 bases from J, with 13 bases between. The germline gives CDR1 LGHDT, CDR2 YNNKEL (reference sequence). This CDR3 spans 15 amino acids. This CDR3 is CASSQGPDSLYEQYV. The CDR3 nucleotides are TGTGCCAGCAGCCAAGGTCCGGACTCCCTCTACGAGCAGTACGTC.